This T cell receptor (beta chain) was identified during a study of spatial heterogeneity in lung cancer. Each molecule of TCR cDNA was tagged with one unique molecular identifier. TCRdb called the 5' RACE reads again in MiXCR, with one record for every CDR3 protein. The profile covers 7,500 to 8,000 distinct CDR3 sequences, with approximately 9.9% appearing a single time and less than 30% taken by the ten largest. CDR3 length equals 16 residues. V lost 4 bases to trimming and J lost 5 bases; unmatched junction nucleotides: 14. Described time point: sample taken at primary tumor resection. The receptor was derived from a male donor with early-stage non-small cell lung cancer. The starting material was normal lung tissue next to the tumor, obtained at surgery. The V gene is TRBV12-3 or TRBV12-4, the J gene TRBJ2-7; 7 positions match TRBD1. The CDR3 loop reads CASSSATGYTSDEQYF. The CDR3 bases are TGTGCCAGCAGTTCGGCGACAGGGTATACTTCGGACGAGCAGTACTTC.